This note documents a single T cell receptor beta chain sequence. In this sample, this clone turned up once. No cognate antigen has been identified for it. The record has no base qualities; no much larger clone is one base away. Counted from cysteine to phenylalanine, this CDR3 has 15 amino acids. Only the CDR3 DNA is retained, 45 bases long and in frame from the first base. The V end gives up 3 bases and the J end 7 bases, leaving 2 bases in the junction not matched to a gene. CDR1 SGHRS and CDR2 YFSETQ were looked up in the germline V gene. The data are from a study of OX40 agonist ivuxolimab in advanced cancers. General notes on the study: Ivuxolimab was a fully human IgG2 agonistic monoclonal antibody targeting the costimulatory receptor OX40 (CD134). Intravenous ivuxolimab was administered to patients every 2 weeks at six dose levels: 0.01, 0.1, 0.3, 1.5, 3 and 10 mg/kg. Of the approximately 50 patients in dose escalation, some 19 had hepatocellular carcinoma, some 15 had melanoma, 9 had renal cell carcinoma and 9 had head and neck cancer. The dose-escalation cohort was about 83% male with a mean age of around 64 years, ranging from roughly 20 to 85. Prior anti-PD-1, anti-PD-L1 or anti-CTLA-4 therapy was permitted, and checkpoint inhibitors had been received by more than 35% of dose-escalation patients. Three dose-escalation patients achieved partial responses, one with hepatocellular carcinoma and two with cutaneous melanoma. Peripheral TCRbeta sequencing aimed to test whether ivuxolimab altered TCR sequence diversity and caused clonal T-cell expansion. The paper covers the monotherapy dose-escalation part of the phase I ivuxolimab trial, which included N ≈ 50 patients.

The trial excluded patients who had a history of autoimmune disease or were on systemic immunosuppression. Peripheral blood for TCR sequencing was collected from all dose cohorts at baseline, on cycle 4 day 1, and on cycle 7 day 1. The samples were drawn from a first-in-human, open-label, multicenter phase I dose-escalation trial of ivuxolimab. The trial enrolled adults with locally advanced or metastatic head and neck squamous cell, hepatocellular, melanoma or renal cell carcinoma. Before TCR sequencing, CD4+ and CD8+ T cells were separately sorted from peripheral blood. The study at large found these results: After ivuxolimab, more expanded clones were found on average in CD8+ T cells than in CD4+ T cells. Low levels of normalized T-cell clonal expansion were also seen in some patients who did not respond. Clonal expansion of both CD4+ and CD8+ blood T cells was observed from baseline to week 6 at doses 0.1 to 3.0 mg/kg. The antigen specificity of the peripheral T cells that underwent clonal expansion was not determined. Partial responders in the 0.1-3.0 mg/kg groups had among the lowest normalized peripheral clonal expansion, especially among CD8+ T cells.

For sequencing of the TCRbeta CDR3 region, genomic DNA was extracted from the sorted cells. The immunoSEQ Assay was used for sequencing of TCRbeta CDR3 regions. TCRdb obtained this table from immuneACCESS and retained in-frame rearrangements with V and J assigned. These tables miss some clones; where compared with another copy, unresolved V genes account for less than half of the shortfall, and the remainder is unexplained. The sample table holds around 35,000 clones, of which about 86% were seen once. Over 1.2% of the sample belongs to the ten largest clones. The chain is made from TRBV5-1 and TRBJ2-1; TRBD2 agrees with 15 junctional bases. This sample comprised CD4+ or CD8+ T cells sorted from blood, obtained in a trial of the OX40 agonist ivuxolimab. This TCR was recovered from an adult with an advanced solid tumor such as melanoma, head and neck, liver or kidney cancer. The CDR3 reads CASSSGLAGGNEQFF. The sequence in DNA is TGCGCCAGCAGCTCAGGACTAGCGGGAGGGAATGAGCAGTTCTTC. With the portions outside the CDR3 filled from the reference TRBV5-1 and TRBJ2-1 genes, the complete variable region becomes KAGVTQTPRYLIKTRGQQVTLSCSPISGHRSVSWYQQTPGQGLQFLFEYFSETQRNKGNFPGRFSGRQFSNSRSEMNVSTLELGDSALYLCASSSGLAGGNEQFFGPGTRLTVL.